These 31 T cell receptor beta chains were all obtained from the same sample, sequenced in a study of cytomegalovirus exposure and HLA in healthy donors. Libraries were prepared by immunoSEQ multiplex PCR; TCRdb keeps only in-frame clonotypes and omits some of them. The sample lists some 99,000 clones; 88% were seen once. Specimen: PBMCs. The receptors were gathered from a woman younger than 35 in good health and CMV-seronegative.

This chain joins TRBV9 and TRBJ2-1, with TRBD1 as a possible D gene (6 bases). Per germline, CDR1 SGDLS and CDR2 YYNGEE. The CDR3 length is 14 residues. Trimming cost V 2 bases and J 5 bases, with 11 bases left between them. Here the CDR3 DNA reads TGTGCCAGCAGCGTCAGGGGTCAGAACAATGAGCAGTTCTTC. Translating gives CASSVRGQNNEQFF.

This clone was seen a few times. The rearrangement uses TRBV6-6 and TRBJ1-2; 8 nucleotides line up with TRBD1. This CDR3 has 13 residues. V was clipped by 7 bases and J by 5 bases; unmatched bases: 6. Looked up from germline, CDR1 is MNHNY and CDR2 is SVGAGI (reference sequence). The DNA of the CDR3 is TGTGCCAGCACCCCGACAGGGGAGTATGGCTACACCTTC. Encoded protein: CASTPTGEYGYTF.

This clone was seen only a few times. The chain has TRBV6-1 and TRBJ1-5, with D possibly matching TRBD1 (6 bases). The germline V gene encodes CDR1 MNHNS and CDR2 SASEGT. The CDR3 extends over 16 amino acids. The V end was cut by 2 bases, the J end by 1 base, with 12 bases between. CDR3 nucleotides: TGTGCCAGCAGTGAATCGAGGGGGATCAGCAATCAGCCCCAGCATTTT. Its protein is CASSESRGISNQPQHF.

Only one count was recorded for this clone. As DNA, the CDR3 is TGTGCCAGCAGCTTGGTGGGACAGGGGAGTAAGTGGGGCACAGATACGCAGTATTTT. It codes for CASSLVGQGSKWGTDTQYF. The chain carries TRBV5-4 and TRBJ2-3; 10 nucleotides align to TRBD1. Trimming at V came to 0 bases and at J to 1 base, leaving 11 bases not matched to a gene. The V gene's germline CDR1 is SGHNT and CDR2 YYREEE (reference sequence). CDR3 length equals 19 residues.

The chain recombines TRBV6-5 with TRBJ2-1; TRBD2 matches 8 bases. Germline lookup yields CDR1 MNHEY and CDR2 SVGAGI. The J segment lost 6 bases and the V segment lost 10 bases, leaving 11 bases of the junction unmatched. This CDR3 has 14 residues. CDR3 coding DNA: TGTGCCACGACGTACGGAAGCGGGGGCAATGAGCAGTTCTTC. This encodes CATTYGSGGNEQFF.

The CDR3 reads CATSMGQSYGYTF. The CDR3 DNA follows: TGTGCCACCAGCATGGGACAGAGCTATGGCTACACCTTC. The genes are TRBV15 and TRBJ1-2; 7 nucleotides align to TRBD1. Germline CDR1 LNHNV, CDR2 YYDKDF (reference sequence). The CDR3 covers 13 residues. The trim removed 4 bases at V and 4 bases at J, leaving 3 bases unmatched.

The rearrangement joins TRBV5-5 to TRBJ1-2; D is perhaps TRBD1 (6 bases). The CDR3 extends over 17 amino acids. V was trimmed by 2 bases and J by 5 bases, leaving 22 bases between them. Germline assignment: CDR1 SGHKS and CDR2 YYEKEE (reference sequence). The CDR3 coding sequence is TGTGCCAGCAGCTTTTCTTTTGGGGACACAGGATATTATGGCTACACCTTC. Protein product: CASSFSFGDTGYYGYTF.

The genes are TRBV5-4 and TRBJ2-5; 15 bases map to TRBD2. With V trimmed by 6 bases and J by 2 bases, 8 bases remained unmatched. The CDR3 covers 17 residues. Germline V gene lookup returns CDR1 SGHNT and CDR2 YYREEE (reference sequence). CDR3 coding DNA: TGTGCCAGCACCAACGGACTAGCGGGAGGGGGGCAAGAGACCCAGTACTTC. Translated, it gives CASTNGLAGGGQETQYF.

In its sample, this clone was seen a few times. The chain recombines TRBV2 with TRBJ1-2; no firm D call. The CDR3 totals 10 residues. CDR1 and CDR2 (germline): SNHLY, FYNNEI. V was shortened by 8 bases and J by 1 base, with 2 bases between the two germline ends. CDR3 bases: TGTGCCAGCCATAACTATGGCTACACCTTC. Amino acids: CASHNYGYTF.

This clone appeared once. The CDR3 sequence is CASSLRVYDEQYF. CDR3 bases: TGTGCCAGCTCACTACGGGTTTACGACGAGCAGTACTTC. This sequence joins TRBV18 and TRBJ2-7; D gene ambiguous. In germline, CDR1 is KGHSH, CDR2 LQKENI. The CDR3 has 13 amino acids. Trimming cost V 4 bases and J 5 bases, with 12 bases left between them.

This clone was counted once. The gene calls are TRBV19 and TRBJ2-1, with 9 bases aligning to TRBD2. Trimming at V came to 3 bases and at J to 7 bases, leaving 7 bases not matched to a gene. Germline V gene data show CDR1 as LNHDA and CDR2 as SQIVND (reference sequence). There are 15 residues in the CDR3. The CDR3 nucleotides read TGTGCCAGTAGTATTTCGACTAGCGGCAGGAATGAGCAGTTCTTC. Amino acids: CASSISTSGRNEQFF. Using reference TRBV19 and TRBJ2-1 for the parts outside the CDR3, the full variable domain is DGGITQSPKYLFRKEGQNVTLSCEQNLNHDAMYWYRQDPGQGLRLIYYSQIVNDFQKGDIAEGYSVSREKKESFPLTVTSAQKNPTAFYLCASSISTSGRNEQFFGPGTRLTVL.

The genes are TRBV6-5 and TRBJ1-5; D not certain. Deletions cut 5 bases from V and 1 base from J, with 9 bases between. This CDR3 is built from 14 residues. In germline, CDR1 is MNHEY, CDR2 SVGAGI. CDR3 protein: CASSRAGSNQPQHF. The CDR3 DNA is TGTGCCAGCAGTCGCGCGGGCAGCAATCAGCCCCAGCATTTT.

This clone has only one observation. J is TRBJ2-1 and V is TRBV7-9; 7 nucleotides align to TRBD2. The CDR3 is 18 residues long. V shed 0 bases and J 3 bases; nucleotides not matched to a gene: 11. The germline gives CDR1 SEHNR, CDR2 FQNEAQ (reference sequence). For the CDR3, the DNA is TGTGCCAGCAGCTTAGCACGGGGGGTGACTAGTAACTACAATGAGCAGTTCTTC. Protein: CASSLARGVTSNYNEQFF. The variable domain in full, completed from reference TRBV7-9 and TRBJ2-1, reads DTGVSQNPRHKITKRGQNVTFRCDPISEHNRLYWYRQTLGQGPEFLTYFQNEAQLEKSRLLSDRFSAERPKGSFSTLEIQRTEQGDSAMYLCASSLARGVTSNYNEQFFGPGTRLTVL.

V and J are TRBV5-4 and TRBJ2-6; D possibly corresponds to TRBD2 (6 bases). This CDR3 region has 18 residues. V lost 3 bases, J lost 0 bases, and 16 bases lay in between. The germline CDR1 and CDR2 sequences are SGHNT and YYREEE (reference sequence). CDR3 amino acids: CASSSPGLHRSGANVLTF. CDR3 DNA sequence: TGTGCCAGCAGCTCCCCGGGACTCCATCGCTCTGGGGCCAACGTCCTGACTTTC.

The CDR3 DNA follows: TGCAGCGTTGAAGACACCGGGACAGGGGGCATAGATGAGCAGTTCTTC. Protein: CSVEDTGTGGIDEQFF. V is TRBV29-1 and J is TRBJ2-1; 12 bases line up with TRBD1. The V gene's germline CDR1 is SQVTM and CDR2 ANQGSEA. The trim removed 0 bases at V and 8 bases at J, leaving 8 bases unmatched. The CDR3 spans 16 residues.

The V gene is TRBV5-1, the J gene TRBJ2-1; 11 bases are shared with TRBD2. The CDR3 contains 16 residues. Losses at the gene ends were 0 bases for V and 7 bases for J; bases not matched to a gene: 6. Germline V gives CDR1 SGHRS, CDR2 YFSETQ. CDR3 nucleotides: TGCGCCAGCAGCTTGGGAGGTAGCGGGGGGGGTAATGAGCAGTTCTTC. Protein product: CASSLGGSGGGNEQFF.

The V and J genes are TRBV29-1 and TRBJ1-1, with D maybe TRBD1 (5 bases). The CDR3 contains 10 residues. V lost 7 bases to trimming and J lost 4 bases, with 7 bases between them. From germline, CDR1 is SQVTM and CDR2 ANQGSEA. The CDR3 region is CSATVTEAFF. The CDR3 DNA sequence: TGCAGCGCGACAGTCACTGAAGCTTTCTTT.

Sample share makes this clone medium-sized. The V and J genes are TRBV15 and TRBJ2-3, with 7 bases matching TRBD1. The junction had 7 bases not matched to a gene; V was cut back by 0 bases and J by 4 bases. Germline V gene sequence: CDR1 LNHNV, CDR2 YYDKDF (reference sequence). This CDR3 comprises 16 residues. CDR3 nucleotides: TGTGCCACCAGCAGAGATCAGGGAACAGGGGCAGATACGCAGTATTTT. Residues: CATSRDQGTGADTQYF.

The V gene is TRBV19, the J gene TRBJ1-1; no clear D. CDR1 and CDR2 from the germline V gene are LNHDA and SQIVND (reference sequence). The V and J ends lost 4 bases and 4 bases respectively, with 13 bases between them. This CDR3 spans 14 amino acids. The CDR3 DNA follows: TGTGCCAGTAGTAGAAGGGCAGGAGGCACTGAAGCTTTCTTT. This translates into CASSRRAGGTEAFF. Using reference TRBV19 and TRBJ1-1 for the parts outside the CDR3, the full variable domain is DGGITQSPKYLFRKEGQNVTLSCEQNLNHDAMYWYRQDPGQGLRLIYYSQIVNDFQKGDIAEGYSVSREKKESFPLTVTSAQKNPTAFYLCASSRRAGGTEAFFGQGTRLTVV.

J is TRBJ1-2 and V is TRBV4-2, with 7 positions matching TRBD1. Trimming removed 4 bases from V and 2 bases from J; junction bases left unmatched: 16. This CDR3 spans 18 amino acids. From germline, CDR1 is LGHNA and CDR2 YNFKEQ. The CDR3 DNA reads as TGTGCCAGCAGCCGCCCTGGAGGGGGCTGGGGTAACAACTATGGCTACACCTTC. Translated, it gives CASSRPGGGWGNNYGYTF.

The J gene is TRBJ1-2, the V gene TRBV6-1; 7 bases line up with TRBD1. The germline gives CDR1 MNHNS, CDR2 SASEGT. V trimming: 0 bases; J trimming: 6 bases; junction bases outside the gene matches: 10. This CDR3 contains 16 residues. CDR3 DNA: TGTGCCAGCAGTGAAGCGCGACAGGGCCCCGAAGATGGCTACACCTTC. Its protein product is CASSEARQGPEDGYTF.

The chain carries TRBV28 and TRBJ1-2; 10 nucleotides line up with TRBD1. The CDR3 totals 14 residues. V lost 4 bases, J lost 2 bases, and 1 base stayed unmatched. The germline V gene has CDR1 MDHEN and CDR2 SYDVKM. CDR3: CASSSGQGNYGYTF. The CDR3 region has the DNA TGTGCCAGCAGTTCGGGACAGGGGAACTATGGCTACACCTTC.

This clone was recorded only once. One end of the junction fails to match germline, which may point to a read error. The rearrangement joins TRBV15 to TRBJ2-5, with no clear D. There are 14 residues in the CDR3. Germline V gene data show CDR1 as LNHNV and CDR2 as YYDKDF (reference sequence). CDR3 nucleotides: TGTGCCACCAGCGGAGACATGTACCAAGAGACCCAGTACTTC. Its translation is CATSGDMYQETQYF.

The chain recombines TRBV27 with TRBJ2-1, with 10 bases matching TRBD2. The J segment lost 4 bases and the V segment lost 4 bases, leaving 1 base of the junction unmatched. The CDR3 totals 14 residues. Germline assignment: CDR1 MNHEY and CDR2 SMNVEV (reference sequence). The CDR3 spells CASSSSGSYNEQFF. The DNA of the CDR3 is TGTGCCAGCAGTTCTAGCGGGAGTTACAATGAGCAGTTCTTC.

CDR3 sequence (DNA): TGCAGTGCTAAAGGGCGGGGGACCCAGTACTTC. This gives the protein CSAKGRGTQYF. The chain joins TRBV20-1 to TRBJ2-5, with D perhaps TRBD2 (6 bases). The CDR3 sequence is 11 residues long. Trimming removed 4 bases at V and 7 bases at J, with 10 bases between. Germline V CDR1 and CDR2: DFQATT, SNEGSKA (reference sequence).

The V and J genes are TRBV9 and TRBJ2-5; 9 positions match TRBD2. CDR3 length: 17 residues. The V gene end was trimmed by 6 bases and the J gene end by 4 bases; junction bases not matched to a gene: 16. Germline CDR1 and CDR2: SGDLS and YYNGEE. The CDR3 coding sequence is TGTGCCAGCACCCCCACCGGGGCGGGAGGGCCAGGAGAGACCCAGTACTTC. Amino acid sequence: CASTPTGAGGPGETQYF.

In this sample, this clone turned up a few times. The chain carries TRBV2 and TRBJ2-2; 10 bases agree with TRBD1. V shed 8 bases, J shed 2 bases, and the junction held 2 bases outside the gene matches. Germline V gene lookup returns CDR1 SNHLY and CDR2 FYNNEI. CDR3 length: 14 amino acids. The CDR3 bases are TGTGCCAGCCGGGACAGGGGAAACACCGGGGAGCTGTTTTTT. Protein sequence: CASRDRGNTGELFF.

With regard to this clone: One junction end does not reproduce the germline sequence, and a read error may be involved. This chain links TRBV19 with TRBJ1-1; D is undetermined. The CDR3 sequence is 14 residues long. Germline V gene lookup returns CDR1 LNHDA and CDR2 SQIVND (reference sequence). The CDR3 loop reads CASSIAQRNTEAFF. CDR3 DNA: TGTGCCAGTAGCATAGCCCAGCGGAACACTGAAGCTTTCTTT.

This chain connects TRBV4-1 to TRBJ2-3; the D gene is possibly TRBD2 (6 bases). From germline, CDR1 is MGHRA and CDR2 YSYEKL. The CDR3 extends over 15 amino acids. V was trimmed by 3 bases and J by 7 bases, leaving 17 bases between them. In DNA, the CDR3 is TGCGCCAGCAGCCAGATCGGGACTGGCGCGAATACGCAGTATTTT. This sequence encodes CASSQIGTGANTQYF.

The chain uses TRBV5-4 and TRBJ1-4; D not certain. From germline, CDR1 is SGHNT and CDR2 YYREEE (reference sequence). This CDR3 has 13 amino acids. Trimming cost V 3 bases and J 8 bases, with 11 bases left between them. As DNA, the CDR3 is TGTGCCAGCAGCTCAGGCGCTCGAGAAAAACTGTTTTTT. This gives the protein CASSSGAREKLFF.

The V gene is TRBV18, the J gene TRBJ1-3, with 8 bases lining up with TRBD1. Germline values: CDR1 KGHSH, CDR2 LQKENI. Germline trimming cut 2 bases from V and 0 bases from J; bases unmatched to any gene: 9. This CDR3 region has 18 residues. CDR3 bases: TGTGCCAGCTCACCAATTCCTCCCGACAGGGGCTCTGGAAACACCATATATTTT. Translating it yields CASSPIPPDRGSGNTIYF.